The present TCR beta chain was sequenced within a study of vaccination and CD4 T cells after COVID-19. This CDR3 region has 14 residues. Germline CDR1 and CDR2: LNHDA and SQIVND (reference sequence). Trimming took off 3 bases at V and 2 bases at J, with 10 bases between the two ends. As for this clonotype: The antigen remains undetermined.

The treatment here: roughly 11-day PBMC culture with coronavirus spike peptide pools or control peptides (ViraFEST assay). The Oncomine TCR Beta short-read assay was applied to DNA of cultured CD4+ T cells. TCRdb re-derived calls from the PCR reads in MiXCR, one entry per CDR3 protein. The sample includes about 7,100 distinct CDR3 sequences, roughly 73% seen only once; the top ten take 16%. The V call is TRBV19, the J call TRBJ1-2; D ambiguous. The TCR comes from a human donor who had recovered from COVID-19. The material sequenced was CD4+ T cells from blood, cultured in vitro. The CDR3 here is CASSIWGTNYGYTF. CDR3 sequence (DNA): TGTGCCAGTAGTATTTGGGGAACCAACTATGGCTACACCTTC.